The 20 T cell receptor beta chains below all came from one sample that was sequenced in a study of breast tumors, draining lymph nodes, adjacent tissues. TCRdb recomputed calls from the multiplex PCR reads with MiXCR, one row per CDR3 protein. Of roughly 100,000 distinct CDR3 sequences detected, roughly 29% appear once; the ten largest clones hold less than 6%. Samples came from axillary lymph nodes draining the breast cancer. Sequencing was carried out using axillary lymph node tissue. These receptors were taken from a female donor with breast cancer. Some clones in this sample may be carry-over from other donors' samples.

This clonotype was detected ten times or more. This chain links TRBV3-1 with TRBJ2-1, with 8 bases fitting TRBD2. V gave up 4 bases and J gave up 8 bases; unmatched junction bases: 19. The CDR3 is 18 residues long. Germline values: CDR1 LGHDT, CDR2 YNNKEL (reference sequence). The CDR3 reads CASSRSPPSGSSWYEQFF. CDR3 bases: TGTGCCAGCAGCCGCTCACCCCCCAGCGGGAGTAGCTGGTATGAGCAGTTCTTC.

About this clonotype itself: At one of its ends the junction is not consistent with the germline gene, which may arise from a read error. The V call is TRBV7-3, the J call TRBJ2-3, with 9 positions matching TRBD2. Germline V gene sequence: CDR1 SGHTA, CDR2 FQGTGA. The CDR3 has 15 residues. CDR3 nucleotides: TGTGCCGGCAGTTTAGCGGGAGAAGCCACAGATACGCAGTATTTT. It translates to CAGSLAGEATDTQYF.

This clonotype was seen a single time. V and J are TRBV6-4 and TRBJ2-3; 9 bases fit TRBD2. Germline V gene sequence: CDR1 MRHNA, CDR2 SNTAGT. J was trimmed by 8 bases and V by 4 bases; bases with no gene match: 13. The CDR3 consists of 16 residues. CDR3 loop: CASSAVAGESTATQYF. In DNA, the CDR3 is TGTGCCAGCAGTGCGGTAGCGGGGGAGTCCACGGCTACGCAGTATTTT.

The chain has TRBV20-1 and TRBJ2-7; 7 bases are shared with TRBD2. This CDR3 has 14 amino acids. CDR1 is DFQATT, CDR2 SNEGSKA, per germline (reference sequence). Losses at the gene ends were 8 bases for V and 2 bases for J; bases not matched to a gene: 12. For the CDR3, the DNA is TGCAGTTTAGGGAGCGGGGTGAGAGCCTACGAGCAGTACTTC. Protein sequence: CSLGSGVRAYEQYF.

In this sample, this clonotype turned up many times. A much larger clone sits a single nucleotide away, making a read error possible. This chain joins TRBV12-5 and TRBJ2-7; D may be TRBD1 (6 bases). Germline V gene data show CDR1 as LGHNT and CDR2 as FRNRAP. V was trimmed by 3 bases and J by 2 bases, leaving 14 bases between them. The CDR3 runs to 15 residues. The CDR3 bases are TGTGCTAGTGGTTTCACTACCACAGGGACCTACGAGCAGTACTTC. Amino acid sequence: CASGFTTTGTYEQYF.

This clonotype was detected ten times or more. Being one base from a much bigger clone, this may be a read error. This chain joins TRBV20-1 and TRBJ2-7; maybe TRBD1 (7 bases). This CDR3 is built from 14 residues. From germline, CDR1 is DFQATT and CDR2 SNEGSKA (reference sequence). Trimming left V 1 base short and J 6 bases short, with 16 bases between. CDR3 sequence (DNA): TGCAGTGCTAGAGTAGGAGGGGGCGCATCCGAGCAGTACTTC. Protein product: CSARVGGGASEQYF.

The CDR3 is CSLGGNQPQHF. The DNA for the CDR3 is TGCAGCTTGGGAGGCAATCAGCCCCAGCATTTT. The chain joins TRBV29-1 to TRBJ1-5; D call uncertain. The length of the CDR3 is 11 residues. Germline V gene lookup returns CDR1 SQVTM and CDR2 ANQGSEA. V lost 8 bases and J lost 2, with 7 bases in between.

This clonotype was counted only a few times. This may be a read error: a much more frequent sequence differs by one nucleotide. The CDR3 here is CASSQLAGHQETQYF. CDR3 sequence (DNA): TGTGCCAGCAGTCAGCTAGCGGGCCACCAAGAGACCCAGTACTTC. The rearrangement links TRBV6-4 to TRBJ2-5; TRBD2 agrees at 8 bases. Trimming took 5 bases from V and 0 from J; bases not matched to a gene: 5. Germline loops: CDR1 MRHNA, CDR2 SNTAGT. This CDR3 is 15 amino acids long.

This clonotype was observed at least ten times. The gene calls are TRBV20-1 and TRBJ2-1; TRBD2 might be the D (6 bases). The V end was cut by 1 base, the J end by 9 bases, with 19 bases between. The CDR3 totals 15 residues. From germline, CDR1 is DFQATT and CDR2 SNEGSKA (reference sequence). Written as DNA, the CDR3 is TGCAGTGCTAGAGGGAAAAGCGGGTACCTGGGTGAGCAGTTCTTC. It is translated as CSARGKSGYLGEQFF.

Worth noting for this clonotype: One junction end disagrees with the germline gene, perhaps due to a read error. This chain connects TRBV19 to TRBJ2-2, with 7 bases matching TRBD1. CDR3 length equals 16 residues. From germline, CDR1 is LNHDA and CDR2 SQIVND (reference sequence). The CDR3 sequence is CASSTGQPMNTGEPFF. CDR3 DNA: TGTGCCAGTAGTACGGGACAGCCGATGAACACCGGGGAGCCGTTTTTT.

In this sample, this clonotype turned up many times. The V call is TRBV5-1, the J call TRBJ2-2; TRBD2 agrees at 8 bases. The V gene's germline CDR1 is SGHRS and CDR2 YFSETQ. The CDR3 runs to 14 residues. V was clipped by 4 bases and J by 7 bases; unmatched bases: 6. The DNA of the CDR3 is TGCGCCAGCAGCCAAGCGGGAGTCGTCGGGGAGCTGTTTTTT. It encodes CASSQAGVVGELFF. The variable domain in full, completed from reference TRBV5-1 and TRBJ2-2, reads KAGVTQTPRYLIKTRGQQVTLSCSPISGHRSVSWYQQTPGQGLQFLFEYFSETQRNKGNFPGRFSGRQFSNSRSEMNVSTLELGDSALYLCASSQAGVVGELFFGEGSRLTVL.

In its sample, this clonotype was seen many times. CDR3 amino acids: CASSYTTGTGLETQYF. The CDR3 nucleotides are TGTGCCAGCAGCTACACAACCGGGACAGGGTTAGAGACCCAGTACTTC. This chain uses TRBV7-9 with TRBJ2-5, with TRBD1 identical over 9 bases. CDR3 size: 16 residues. Looked up from germline, CDR1 is SEHNR and CDR2 is FQNEAQ (reference sequence). V gave up 4 bases and J gave up 4 bases; unmatched junction bases: 10. The full variable domain, with the rest looked up from reference TRBV7-9 and TRBJ2-5, is DTGVSQNPRHKITKRGQNVTFRCDPISEHNRLYWYRQTLGQGPEFLTYFQNEAQLEKSRLLSDRFSAERPKGSFSTLEIQRTEQGDSAMYLCASSYTTGTGLETQYFGPGTRLLVL.

This clonotype was counted at least ten times. The chain uses TRBV7-9 and TRBJ1-5; D might be TRBD1 (5 bases). CDR3 length equals 14 residues. Germline lookup yields CDR1 SEHNR and CDR2 FQNEAQ (reference sequence). The germline V and J ends were trimmed by 1 base and 6 bases, with 10 bases remaining between them. The CDR3 loop reads CASSLGGKGQPQHF. The CDR3 region has the DNA TGTGCCAGCAGCTTAGGGGGGAAAGGTCAGCCCCAGCATTTT.

In its sample, this clonotype was seen many times. The chain couples TRBV19 to TRBJ2-1; 12 bases agree with TRBD2. In germline, CDR1 is LNHDA, CDR2 SQIVND (reference sequence). The V and J ends lost 7 bases and 12 bases, in that order; junction bases with no gene match: 13. The CDR3 is made up of 15 amino acids. This CDR3 is CASTSLAGGLGSQFF. In DNA, the CDR3 is TGTGCCAGTACCTCACTAGCGGGAGGCCTCGGGTCGCAGTTCTTC. The entire variable domain, with the rest obtained from reference TRBV19 and TRBJ2-1, is as follows: DGGITQSPKYLFRKEGQNVTLSCEQNLNHDAMYWYRQDPGQGLRLIYYSQIVNDFQKGDIAEGYSVSREKKESFPLTVTSAQKNPTAFYLCASTSLAGGLGSQFFGPGTRLTVL.

This clonotype was seen repeatedly, ten times or more. The chain joins TRBV7-6 to TRBJ2-1; TRBD1 matches 10 bases. The CDR3 is made up of 15 amino acids. After removal of 5 bases from V and 8 bases from J, the junction contained 9 bases not matched to a gene. Per the germline V gene, CDR1 is SGHVS and CDR2 is FNYEAQ. Here the CDR3 reads CASSRRTGGGHEQFF. In nucleotides, the CDR3 is TGTGCCAGCAGCCGACGGACAGGGGGTGGTCATGAGCAGTTCTTC.

This clonotype was counted between two and nine times. As DNA, the CDR3 is TGTGCCAGCAGTTTATCAGGGATTAGCAATCAGCCCCAGCATTTT. It is translated as CASSLSGISNQPQHF. The chain combines TRBV27 with TRBJ1-5; the D is unclear. The CDR3 totals 15 residues. The V gene's germline CDR1 is MNHEY and CDR2 SMNVEV (reference sequence). The V end was cut by 0 bases, the J end by 0 bases, with 6 bases between.

The rearrangement uses TRBV25-1 and TRBJ1-2; no clear D. With 4 bases removed from V and 3 bases from J, the gap between germline ends came to 9 bases. CDR3 size: 13 residues. CDR1 and CDR2 from the germline V gene are MGHDK and SYGVNS. The CDR3 DNA sequence: TGTGCCAGCAGTGTCTCGGCGGACTATGGCTACACCTTC. It is translated as CASSVSADYGYTF.

This clonotype appeared many times. The V call is TRBV5-1, the J call TRBJ2-1; D could derive from TRBD1 or TRBD2 (5 bases each). With 4 bases removed from V and 4 bases from J, the gap between germline ends came to 12 bases. In germline, CDR1 is SGHRS, CDR2 YFSETQ. The CDR3 consists of 14 residues. The CDR3: CASSPGTQYNEQFF. The CDR3 DNA reads as TGCGCCAGCAGCCCCGGGACCCAATACAATGAGCAGTTCTTC.

The V and J genes are TRBV5-5 and TRBJ2-1, with TRBD2 identical over 10 bases. The CDR3 extends over 17 amino acids. Trimming cost V 3 bases and J 9 bases; bases outside gene matches: 15. CDR1 is SGHKS, CDR2 YYEKEE, per germline (reference sequence). The CDR3 loop reads CASSSSALAGVGFEQFF. For the CDR3, the DNA is TGTGCCAGCAGCTCCTCAGCTCTAGCGGGAGTGGGCTTTGAGCAGTTCTTC.

V gene TRBV20-1 combines with J gene TRBJ1-2; D may be TRBD1 (6 bases). CDR3 length: 15 amino acids. V was pared by 3 bases and J by 2 bases, with 16 bases between. Germline CDR1 DFQATT, CDR2 SNEGSKA (reference sequence). CDR3 loop: CSARLDSFLNYGYTF. The CDR3 region has the DNA TGCAGTGCTAGGCTGGACAGTTTCCTCAACTATGGCTACACCTTC.